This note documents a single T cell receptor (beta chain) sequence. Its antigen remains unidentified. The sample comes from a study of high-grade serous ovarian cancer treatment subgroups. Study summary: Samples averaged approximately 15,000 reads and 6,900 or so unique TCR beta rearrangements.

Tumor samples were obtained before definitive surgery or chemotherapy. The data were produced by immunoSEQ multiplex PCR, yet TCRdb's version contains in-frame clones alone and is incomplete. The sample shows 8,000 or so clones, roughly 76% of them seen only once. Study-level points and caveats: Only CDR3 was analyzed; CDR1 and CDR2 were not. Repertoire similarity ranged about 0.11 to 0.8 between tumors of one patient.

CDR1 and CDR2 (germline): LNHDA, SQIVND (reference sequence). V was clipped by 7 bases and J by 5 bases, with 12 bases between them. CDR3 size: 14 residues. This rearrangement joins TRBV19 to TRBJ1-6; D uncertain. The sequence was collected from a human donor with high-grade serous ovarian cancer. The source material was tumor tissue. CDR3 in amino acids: CASIGPRNNSPLHF. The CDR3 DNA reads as TGTGCCAGTATTGGACCCAGGAATAATTCACCCCTCCACTTT.